Following are 23 T cell receptor beta chains from one sample sequenced in a study of spatial heterogeneity in lung cancer. Time point defined: sample taken at primary tumor resection. No cell sorting; template was whole RNA from tumor, lung tissue or PBMC. Each CDR3 protein is one row after TCRdb ran MiXCR on the 5' RACE reads. The table includes 35,000 to 45,000 distinct CDR3 sequences, less than 5.5% detected once. The input for sequencing was PBMCs, taken at surgery. These receptors were taken from a female donor with early-stage non-small cell lung cancer.

This clonotype has a handful of counts. The chain carries TRBV12-3 or TRBV12-4 and TRBJ1-6, with TRBD1 matching 7 bases. V was pared by 8 bases and J by 9 bases, with 13 bases of the junction left unmatched. This CDR3 spans 15 amino acids. For the CDR3, the DNA is TGTGCCAGCGGAATGGGAGGGGGCGCAGGTTCACCCCTCCACTTT. This gives the protein CASGMGGGAGSPLHF.

Within the sample, this clonotype is medium-sized. This chain joins TRBV7-2 and TRBJ2-5, with D possibly being TRBD2 (6 bases). Per the germline V gene, CDR1 is SGHTA and CDR2 is FQGNSA. CDR3 size: 14 residues. The V end lost 5 bases, the J end lost 4 bases, and 14 bases lay between the germline ends. As DNA, the CDR3 is TGTGCCAGCAGCCCCGGCGGGGCGAGAGAGACCCAGTACTTC. Translation: CASSPGGARETQYF.

This clonotype was detected many times. The V and J genes are TRBV30 and TRBJ2-5, with 9 bases matching TRBD2. The germline CDR1 and CDR2 sequences are GTSNPN and SVGIG (reference sequence). Trimming took 1 base from V and 2 from J; bases not matched to a gene: 5. CDR3 size: 15 residues. The CDR3 bases are TGTGCCTGGAGTGCGGGACTAGCAAATCAAGAGACCCAGTACTTC. Protein product: CAWSAGLANQETQYF.

At least ten counts were recorded for this clonotype. This rearrangement joins TRBV24-1 to TRBJ2-3; TRBD1 matches at 8 bases. Germline-derived CDR1 and CDR2 are KGHDR and SFDVKD. The V segment lost 7 bases and the J segment 0 bases; nucleotides outside the gene matches: 2. There are 14 residues in the CDR3. The CDR3 protein is CATSRTGSTDTQYF. The CDR3 region has the DNA TGTGCCACCAGCAGGACAGGGAGCACAGATACGCAGTATTTT.

This clonotype was detected many times. The chain combines TRBV6-7 with TRBJ1-1, with TRBD1 matching 7 bases. TRBV6-7 is designated an ORF whose function remains uncertain. J lost 0 bases, V lost 10 bases, and 11 bases had no gene match. The CDR3 loop spans 15 amino acids. Here the CDR3 reads CATHPGDRVNTEAFF. Here the CDR3 DNA reads TGTGCCACCCACCCCGGCGACAGGGTGAACACTGAAGCTTTCTTT.

This clonotype was seen ten or more times. The gene calls are TRBV5-6 and TRBJ1-2; D gene unclear. The germline V and J ends were trimmed by 3 bases and 6 bases, with 12 bases remaining between them. CDR3 length equals 13 residues. The germline gives CDR1 SGHDT, CDR2 YYEEEE. The CDR3 is CASSSEPRDGYTF. The CDR3 DNA is TGTGCCAGCAGCTCAGAACCACGGGATGGCTACACCTTC.

This clonotype occurred many times. The rearrangement joins TRBV18 to TRBJ2-3, with D possibly TRBD2 on 5 matching bases. This CDR3 is built from 15 residues. Trimming removed 2 bases at V and 1 base at J, with 10 bases between. The germline CDR1 and CDR2 sequences are KGHSH and LQKENI. CDR3 sequence (DNA): TGTGCCAGCTCACCAATAGCCGGGGGCACAGATACGCAGTATTTT. It encodes CASSPIAGGTDTQYF. Based on the CDR3 plus reference TRBV18 and TRBJ2-3, the full variable domain is NAGVMQNPRHLVRRRGQEARLRCSPMKGHSHVYWYRQLPEEGLKFMVYLQKENIIDESGMPKERFSAEFPKEGPSILRIQQVVRGDSAAYFCASSPIAGGTDTQYFGPGTRLTVL.

This clonotype was counted many times. This chain joins TRBV20-1 and TRBJ1-5; D ambiguous. V shed 3 bases and J shed 2 bases, with 11 bases lying between them. Germline values: CDR1 DFQATT, CDR2 SNEGSKA (reference sequence). The CDR3 covers 14 residues. The CDR3 loop reads CSASGSSRNQPQHF. The CDR3 nucleotides are TGCAGTGCTAGCGGATCGTCTCGCAATCAGCCCCAGCATTTT.

This clonotype was counted ten times or more. The J gene is TRBJ2-5, the V gene TRBV4-2; 9 bases are shared with TRBD2. Germline V CDR1 and CDR2: LGHNA, YNFKEQ. The ends lost 3 bases at V and 2 bases at J; junction bases unmatched: 7. The CDR3 sequence is 16 residues long. The CDR3 loop reads CASSQDGLAGQETQYF. The DNA for the CDR3 is TGTGCCAGCAGCCAGGACGGGCTAGCGGGGCAAGAGACCCAGTACTTC.

This clonotype was detected many times. J is TRBJ1-1 and V is TRBV9, with D unclear. This CDR3 is 13 amino acids long. CDR1 SGDLS and CDR2 YYNGEE come from the germline V gene. Trimming took off 4 bases at V and 3 bases at J, with 10 bases between the two ends. The CDR3, as DNA: TGTGCCAGCAGCCCCCCCCCGGACACTGAAGCTTTCTTT. Its protein is CASSPPPDTEAFF.

This clonotype was seen many times. The CDR3: CASSLSTGSYGADTQYF. The CDR3 DNA reads as TGTGCCAGCAGCTTATCTACCGGGTCCTATGGGGCAGATACGCAGTATTTT. The chain couples TRBV11-3 to TRBJ2-3; D unresolved. This CDR3 spans 17 amino acids. Trimming took 2 bases from V and 4 from J, leaving 19 bases between them. Germline V gives CDR1 SGHNT, CDR2 YENEEA.

Ten or more counts support this clonotype. This chain uses TRBV11-2 with TRBJ2-3; TRBD2 aligns across 7 bases. The CDR3 length is 16 residues. V gave up 1 base and J gave up 2 bases; unmatched junction bases: 6. Germline CDR1 and CDR2: SGHAT and FQNNGV. CDR3 protein: CASSLVPAGLTDTQYF. CDR3 coding DNA: TGTGCCAGCAGCTTAGTACCAGCGGGGCTCACAGATACGCAGTATTTT. The variable domain in full, with the rest retrieved from reference TRBV11-2 and TRBJ2-3, is EAGVAQSPRYKIIEKRQSVAFWCNPISGHATLYWYQQILGQGPKLLIQFQNNGVVDDSQLPKDRFSAERLKGVDSTLKIQPAKLEDSAVYLCASSLVPAGLTDTQYFGPGTRLTVL.

This clonotype has a count of ten or more. The CDR3 is CSAPDRGRRTQYF. The CDR3 nucleotides read TGCAGCGCTCCGGACAGGGGACGGCGTACGCAGTATTTT. This chain connects TRBV29-1 to TRBJ2-3; 9 positions match TRBD1. Germline CDR1 and CDR2: SQVTM and ANQGSEA. CDR3 length equals 13 residues. The junction had 10 bases not matched to a gene; V was cut back by 7 bases and J by 8 bases.

This clonotype was detected ten times or more. The chain joins TRBV20-1 to TRBJ1-5, with 7 positions matching TRBD1. The length of the CDR3 is 16 residues. Germline V gene data show CDR1 as DFQATT and CDR2 as SNEGSKA (reference sequence). The trim removed 1 base at V and 5 bases at J, leaving 11 bases unmatched. CDR3 nucleotide sequence: TGCAGTGCTAGAGGTTTACAGGACAGGAGCCATCAGCCCCAGCATTTT. Its protein product is CSARGLQDRSHQPQHF.

In its sample, this clonotype was seen many times. This rearrangement joins TRBV7-9 to TRBJ1-2, with D possibly matching TRBD1 (5 bases). V lost 3 bases and J lost 4, with 12 bases in between. This CDR3 has 14 amino acids. CDR1 SEHNR and CDR2 FQNEAQ come from the germline V gene (reference sequence). CDR3 in amino acids: CASSLVTGSYGYTF. CDR3 bases: TGTGCCAGCAGCTTGGTAACAGGATCCTATGGCTACACCTTC.

This clonotype has ten or more counts. The CDR3 DNA follows: TGTGCCAGCAGTTTATGGGCAGGAGTACTGGATACGCAGTATTTT. Translating gives CASSLWAGVLDTQYF. V is TRBV27 and J is TRBJ2-3; D is uncertain. The V gene's germline CDR1 is MNHEY and CDR2 SMNVEV (reference sequence). This CDR3 has 15 amino acids. V was trimmed by 1 base and J by 6 bases, leaving 14 bases between them.

There are many counts of this clonotype. The chain links TRBV6-2 or TRBV6-3 to TRBJ2-5; D remains unclear. The V end lost 2 bases, the J end lost 4 bases, and 2 bases lay between the germline ends. This CDR3 spans 11 amino acids. Germline V lookup: CDR1 MNHEY, CDR2 SVGEGT. The CDR3 spells CASSYGETQYF. The CDR3 DNA reads as TGTGCCAGCAGTTACGGAGAGACCCAGTACTTC.

This clonotype came up many times. This chain uses TRBV28 with TRBJ2-3; a weak D match, TRBD1 (7 bases). CDR3 length: 16 residues. Trimming removed 5 bases at V and 3 bases at J, with 18 bases between. Germline V gene lookup returns CDR1 MDHEN and CDR2 SYDVKM. The CDR3 nucleotides are TGTGCCAGCAGTCTGCCCCAGGGGGGAGGTACAGATACGCAGTATTTT. It specifies CASSLPQGGGTDTQYF.

This clonotype was counted a few times. The V gene is TRBV9, the J gene TRBJ2-2; the D is unclear. Germline V gives CDR1 SGDLS, CDR2 YYNGEE. Trimming left V 3 bases short and J 0 bases short, with 6 bases between. CDR3 size: 14 residues. The CDR3 loop is CASSERANTGELFF. The CDR3 DNA reads TGTGCCAGCAGCGAGAGAGCGAACACCGGGGAGCTGTTTTTT.

This clonotype was seen ten or more times. The chain has TRBV12-3 or TRBV12-4 and TRBJ1-3; TRBD1 agrees at 7 bases. The CDR3 sequence is 16 residues long. The V segment lost 5 bases and the J segment 4 bases; nucleotides outside the gene matches: 11. The CDR3 sequence: CASSPGGQFAGNTIYF. The CDR3 DNA follows: TGTGCCAGCAGTCCCGGGGGACAGTTCGCAGGAAACACCATATATTTT.

V gene TRBV11-3 combines with J gene TRBJ1-6; D not certain. The CDR3 spans 13 residues. Germline V CDR1 and CDR2: SGHNT, YENEEA. Trimming removed 3 bases from V and 10 bases from J, with 10 bases in between. The CDR3 DNA reads as TGTGCCAGCAGCTTCCACTCGCGGTCACCCCTCCACTTT. This codes for CASSFHSRSPLHF.

The sample holds many counts of this clonotype. V and J are TRBV18 and TRBJ2-1; D is perhaps TRBD1 (5 bases). V lost 2 bases, J lost 5 bases, and 13 bases lay in between. The CDR3 runs to 15 residues. Germline lookup yields CDR1 KGHSH and CDR2 LQKENI. As DNA, the CDR3 is TGTGCCAGCTCACCAACCCCGGTGACAGACAATGAGCAGTTCTTC. Its protein is CASSPTPVTDNEQFF. The full variable domain, with the rest looked up from reference TRBV18 and TRBJ2-1, is NAGVMQNPRHLVRRRGQEARLRCSPMKGHSHVYWYRQLPEEGLKFMVYLQKENIIDESGMPKERFSAEFPKEGPSILRIQQVVRGDSAAYFCASSPTPVTDNEQFFGPGTRLTVL.

The genes are TRBV27 and TRBJ1-2, with D unclear. The CDR3 extends over 15 amino acids. The germline V and J ends were trimmed by 3 bases and 3 bases, with 14 bases remaining between them. Germline V lookup: CDR1 MNHEY, CDR2 SMNVEV (reference sequence). CDR3 bases: TGTGCCAGCAGTTTGGCTGGGTCCCCACACTATGGCTACACCTTC. This translates into CASSLAGSPHYGYTF.